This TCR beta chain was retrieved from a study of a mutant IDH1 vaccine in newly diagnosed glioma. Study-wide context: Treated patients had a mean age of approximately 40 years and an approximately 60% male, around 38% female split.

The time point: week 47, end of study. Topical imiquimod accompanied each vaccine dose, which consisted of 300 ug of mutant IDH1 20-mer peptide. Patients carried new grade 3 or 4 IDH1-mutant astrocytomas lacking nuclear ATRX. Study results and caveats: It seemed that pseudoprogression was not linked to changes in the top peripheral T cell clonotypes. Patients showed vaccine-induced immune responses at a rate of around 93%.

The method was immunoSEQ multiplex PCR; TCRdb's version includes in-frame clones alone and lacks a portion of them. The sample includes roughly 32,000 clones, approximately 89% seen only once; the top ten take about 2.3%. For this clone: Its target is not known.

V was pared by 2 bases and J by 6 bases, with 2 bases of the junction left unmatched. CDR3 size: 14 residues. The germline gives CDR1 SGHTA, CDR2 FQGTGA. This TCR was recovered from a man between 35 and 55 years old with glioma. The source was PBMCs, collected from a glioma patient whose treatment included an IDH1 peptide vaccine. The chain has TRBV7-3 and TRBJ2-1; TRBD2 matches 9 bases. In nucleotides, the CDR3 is TGTGCCAGCAGCTTAGCGGGAGGGAGCAATGAGCAGTTCTTC. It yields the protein CASSLAGGSNEQFF.